Shown below are 10 T cell receptor beta chains from a single sample sequenced in a study of OX40 agonist ivuxolimab in advanced cancers. Only in-frame clones appear in the TCRdb table, and some are missing; sequencing was by immunoSEQ multiplex PCR. The table lists tens of thousands of clones, about 92% of them singletons. The sequencing here drew on CD4+ or CD8+ T cells sorted from blood, taken in a trial of the OX40 agonist ivuxolimab. These receptors came from an adult with an advanced solid tumor such as melanoma, head and neck, liver or kidney cancer.

V usage is TRBV2 and J usage is TRBJ2-5, with D hard to call. CDR1 SNHLY and CDR2 FYNNEI come from the germline V gene. V was clipped by 4 bases and J by 1 base, with 10 bases between them. CDR3 size: 14 residues. DNA of the CDR3: TGTGCCAGCAGTGGTGGGGTCCTCCAAGAGACCCAGTACTTC. Its translation: CASSGGVLQETQYF.

In this sample, this clone turned up once. The chain recombines TRBV7-2 with TRBJ1-5; a possible D gene is TRBD1 (5 bases). Per the germline V gene, CDR1 is SGHTA and CDR2 is FQGNSA. Trimming took off 5 bases at V and 2 bases at J, with 13 bases between the two ends. The CDR3 sequence is 15 residues long. This chain's CDR3 is CASSQGITGNQPQHF. DNA of the CDR3: TGTGCCAGCAGCCAGGGTATTACGGGCAATCAGCCCCAGCATTTT.

V usage is TRBV5-1 and J usage is TRBJ1-2; 9 nucleotides line up with TRBD1. Unmatched junction bases numbered 5, after V lost 5 bases and J lost 6 bases. CDR1 and CDR2 from the germline V gene are SGHRS and YFSETQ. The CDR3 is 13 residues long. The DNA of the CDR3 is TGCGCCAGCAGAGGGACAGGGTTGAATGGCTACACCTTC. Its protein is CASRGTGLNGYTF.

V gene TRBV10-3 combines with J gene TRBJ1-3; a possible D gene is TRBD1 (5 bases). V dropped 2 bases and J dropped 4 bases, with 12 bases sitting between them. Germline CDR1 and CDR2: ENHRY and SYGVKD. CDR3 length: 15 residues. Here the CDR3 DNA reads TGTGCCATCAGTGAGGGGGACGGTCCGGGAAACACCATATATTTT. Its translation: CAISEGDGPGNTIYF.

Concerning this clone itself: The same CDR3 can be traced to other DNA sequences in this sample. This chain connects TRBV7-9 to TRBJ2-3, with no clear D. The CDR3 length is 11 residues. The V gene's germline CDR1 is SEHNR and CDR2 FQNEAQ (reference sequence). The V end lost 0 bases, the J end lost 6 bases, and 1 base lay between the germline ends. In DNA, the CDR3 is TGTGCCAGCAGCTTAGCGGATACGCAGTATTTT. It yields the protein CASSLADTQYF.

V usage is TRBV27 and J usage is TRBJ1-2; a possible D gene is TRBD1 (6 bases). Germline lookup yields CDR1 MNHEY and CDR2 SMNVEV (reference sequence). Trimming left V 2 bases short and J 7 bases short, with 14 bases between. The CDR3 covers 14 residues. The CDR3 protein is CASSLQQGQSGYTF. CDR3 nucleotides: TGTGCCAGCAGTTTACAACAGGGACAAAGTGGCTACACCTTC.

The chain couples TRBV7-2 to TRBJ2-2; no definite D call. This CDR3 comprises 16 residues. In germline, CDR1 is SGHTA, CDR2 FQGNSA. Trimming shortened V by 1 base and J by 0 bases, and 9 bases separated the two germline ends. The CDR3 DNA reads as TGTGCCAGCAGCTTAGTATGGTCCGCGAACACCGGGGAGCTGTTTTTT. Encoded protein: CASSLVWSANTGELFF.

CDR3 amino acids: CASSERGGRPETQYF. The CDR3 coding sequence is TGCGCCAGCAGTGAACGTGGGGGGCGGCCAGAGACCCAGTACTTC. This chain joins TRBV10-2 and TRBJ2-5; the D call may be TRBD1 or TRBD2 (6 bases each). This CDR3 is 15 amino acids long. Trimming removed 3 bases at V and 4 bases at J, with 15 bases between. Germline V gene sequence: CDR1 WSHSY, CDR2 SAAADI.

The V gene is TRBV15, the J gene TRBJ2-6, with D possibly called TRBD1 or TRBD2 (5 bases each). Germline CDR1 LNHNV, CDR2 YYDKDF (reference sequence). The CDR3 runs to 18 residues. The V end was cut by 4 bases, the J end by 0 bases, with 16 bases between. The CDR3 bases are TGTGCCACCAGCACAGCTCGGGACGGCCTCTCTGGGGCCAACGTCCTGACTTTC. Encoded protein: CATSTARDGLSGANVLTF.

The rearrangement uses TRBV2 and TRBJ1-5; 10 nucleotides line up with TRBD1. CDR3 length: 20 amino acids. V was clipped by 0 bases and J by 0 bases; unmatched bases: 11. CDR1 and CDR2 from the germline V gene are SNHLY and FYNNEI. CDR3 nucleotides: TGTGCCAGCAGTGAAGCTGCATGGGGGACAGGGGACTATAGCAATCAGCCCCAGCATTTT. Encoded protein: CASSEAAWGTGDYSNQPQHF.